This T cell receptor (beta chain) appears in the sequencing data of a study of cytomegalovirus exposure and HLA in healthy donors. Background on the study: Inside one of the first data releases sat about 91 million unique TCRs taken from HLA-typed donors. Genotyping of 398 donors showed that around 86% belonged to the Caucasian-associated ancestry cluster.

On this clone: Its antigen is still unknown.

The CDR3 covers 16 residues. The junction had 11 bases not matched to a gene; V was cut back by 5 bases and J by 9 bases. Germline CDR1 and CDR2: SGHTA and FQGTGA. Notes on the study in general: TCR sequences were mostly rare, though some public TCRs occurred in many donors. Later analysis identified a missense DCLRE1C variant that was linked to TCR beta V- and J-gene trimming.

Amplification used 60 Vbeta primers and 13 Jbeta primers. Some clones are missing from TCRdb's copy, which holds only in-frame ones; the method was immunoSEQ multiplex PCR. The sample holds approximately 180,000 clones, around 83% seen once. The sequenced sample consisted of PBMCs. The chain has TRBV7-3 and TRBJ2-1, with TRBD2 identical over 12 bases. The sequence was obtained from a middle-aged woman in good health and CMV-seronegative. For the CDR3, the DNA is TGTGCCAGCAGCGTCAGGGGACTAGCGGGTGGCAGTGAGCAGTTCTTC. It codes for CASSVRGLAGGSEQFF.